This TCR beta chain appears in the sequencing data of a study of blood T cell repertoires in COVID-19. About the study: Researchers got acute and convalescent COVID-19 samples from the United States, Italy and Spain.

This CDR3 contains 13 residues. From germline, CDR1 is SQVTM and CDR2 ANQGSEA. V was pared by 4 bases and J by 3 bases, with 12 bases between. Authors' methods: The authors estimated nucleated cell counts from reference gene primer amplification. The table came from immunoSEQ multiplex PCR; TCRdb's copy has only in-frame clones and leaves some out. Clone size and V and J calls were adopted from that table, with D and trimming inferred from the DNA. Here the sample spans over 350,000 clones, around 90% being singletons. The study assigned cohorts using participant-reported clinical history. The sample was PBMCs or T cells enriched from blood (not recorded which). The TCR originated in a woman aged 18 to 35 with acute COVID-19. V usage is TRBV29-1 and J usage is TRBJ1-2, with D uncertain. The CDR3 DNA reads as TGCAGCGTTGGACGAGCCGGAGACTATGGCTACACCTTC. Its protein product is CSVGRAGDYGYTF. The whole variable domain, remainder taken from reference TRBV29-1 and TRBJ1-2, is SAVISQKPSRDICQRGTSLTIQCQVDSQVTMMFWYRQQPGQSLTLIATANQGSEATYESGFVIDKFPISRPNLTFSTLTVSNMSPEDSSIYLCSVGRAGDYGYTFGSGTRLTVV.